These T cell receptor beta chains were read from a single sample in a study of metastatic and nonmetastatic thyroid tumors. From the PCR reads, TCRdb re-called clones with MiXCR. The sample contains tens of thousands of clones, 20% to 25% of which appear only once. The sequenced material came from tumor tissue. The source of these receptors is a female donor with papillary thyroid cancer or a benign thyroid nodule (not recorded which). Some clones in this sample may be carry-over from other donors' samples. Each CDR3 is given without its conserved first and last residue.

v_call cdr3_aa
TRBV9 ASSVAPGDNQPQH
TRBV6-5 ASSWGLAGVRDTQY
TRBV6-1 ASRAGGETGELF
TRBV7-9 ASSLPRPGTSEQY
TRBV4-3 ASSQGYREETQY
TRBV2 ASSEGWVGNTIY
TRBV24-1 ATSDLSGPLH
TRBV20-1 SVLAGPRGRGYEQY
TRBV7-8 ASSQLIIAGVYEQY
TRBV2 ACRYSGVTDTQY
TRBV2 ARSTGDSGNTIY
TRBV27 ASSLTGRNSPLH
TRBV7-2 ASSSGTYEGGTQY
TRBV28 ASSPLSGIYNEQF
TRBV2 ASRQGEAF
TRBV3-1 ASSQDYEQY
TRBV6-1 ASSELAGRTDTQY
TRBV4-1 ASSQLDSESYEQY
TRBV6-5 ASSYTGWTAQITGNTIY
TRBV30 AWSVVNSMQF
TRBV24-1 ATSDLTGSADTQY
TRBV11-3 ASGGGTSTDTQY
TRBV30 AWSPLYEQY
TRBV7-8 ASSWTGRGSYEQY
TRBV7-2 ASSWGHGNTIY
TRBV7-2 ASSLEGGGKLF
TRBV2 ASAEGNTEAF
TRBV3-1 ASSQDYPDGYEQY
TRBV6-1 ASSPGNRVHTEAL
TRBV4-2 ASSQDGGGHQETQY
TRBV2 ASRNRGRFHEQY
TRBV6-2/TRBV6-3 ASSYPDSIEGSPLH
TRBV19 ASTPPNYNEQF
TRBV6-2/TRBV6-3 ASSPSGGTGRDYEQY
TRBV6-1 ASSPGVTHEQY
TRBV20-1 SARDRGREWETQY
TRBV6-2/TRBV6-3 ASSAPLAGGLDTQY